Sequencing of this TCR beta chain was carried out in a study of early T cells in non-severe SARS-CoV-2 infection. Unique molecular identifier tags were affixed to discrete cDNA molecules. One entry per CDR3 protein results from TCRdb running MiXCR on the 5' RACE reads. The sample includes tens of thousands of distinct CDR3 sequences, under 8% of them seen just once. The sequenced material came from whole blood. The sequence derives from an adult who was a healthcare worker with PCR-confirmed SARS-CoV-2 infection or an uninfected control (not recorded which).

CDR3: CASSDGQGTEAFF. DNA of the CDR3: TGTGCCAGCTCAGACGGACAGGGCACTGAAGCTTTCTTT. The V gene is TRBV18, the J gene TRBJ1-1; 8 bases map to TRBD1. The germline CDR1 and CDR2 sequences are KGHSH and LQKENI. The ends lost 5 bases at V and 4 bases at J; junction bases unmatched: 3. CDR3 length equals 13 residues.